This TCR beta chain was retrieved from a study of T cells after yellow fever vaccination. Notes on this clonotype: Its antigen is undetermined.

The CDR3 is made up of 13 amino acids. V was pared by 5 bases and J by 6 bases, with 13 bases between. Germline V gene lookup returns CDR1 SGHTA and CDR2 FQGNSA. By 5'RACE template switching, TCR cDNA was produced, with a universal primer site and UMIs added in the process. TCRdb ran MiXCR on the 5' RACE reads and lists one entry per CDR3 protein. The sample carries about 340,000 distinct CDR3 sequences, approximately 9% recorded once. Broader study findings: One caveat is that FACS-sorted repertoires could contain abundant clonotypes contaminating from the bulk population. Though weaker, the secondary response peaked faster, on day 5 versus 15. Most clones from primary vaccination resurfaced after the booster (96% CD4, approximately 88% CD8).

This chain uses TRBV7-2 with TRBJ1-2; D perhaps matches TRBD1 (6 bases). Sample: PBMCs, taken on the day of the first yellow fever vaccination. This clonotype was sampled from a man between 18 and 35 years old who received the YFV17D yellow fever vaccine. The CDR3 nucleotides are TGTGCCAGCAGCCGAACAGGGTGGGATGGCTACACCTTC. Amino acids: CASSRTGWDGYTF.